This TCR beta chain is drawn from a study of regulatory T cells in long-lasting Graves disease. Findings of the study overall: The study found TRBV28, TRBJ1-2 and TRBJ2-5 favored in persistent disease.

This clonotype was observed many times. What it recognizes is unknown. Arm-PCR with iRepertoire HTBI primers amplified the CDR3 regions for these TCR beta libraries. TCRdb used MiXCR to reprocess the multiplex PCR reads, holding one entry per CDR3 protein. The table lists under 300,000 distinct CDR3 sequences, roughly 18% of them singletons. Time point here: newly diagnosed GD, antithyroid drugs for less than 3 months. The TCR library was made from RNA extracted from PBMCs. V shed 3 bases and J shed 7 bases, with 5 bases lying between them. Germline V gene sequence: CDR1 KGHDR, CDR2 SFDVKD. CDR3 length: 11 residues.

The TCR originated in a female donor with Graves disease. Sequenced here: peripheral blood mononuclear cells (PBMCs), sampled at new diagnosis, from a patient treated with antithyroid drugs. The chain recombines TRBV24-1 with TRBJ2-5; D is unclear. The CDR3 DNA reads TGTGCCACCAGTGATGTTCGGACCCAGTACTTC. It codes for CATSDVRTQYF.